One and the same sample provided the 8 T cell receptor beta chains below, sequenced in a study of blood T cell repertoires in COVID-19. Assay: immunoSEQ multiplex PCR; the TCRdb copy retains only in-frame clones and omits some. The table shows approximately 410,000 clones, with approximately 90% occurring only once. The source material was peripheral blood. The receptors stem from a woman in her thirties with active or convalescent COVID-19.

The chain uses TRBV20-1 and TRBJ1-2; no clear D. There are 11 residues in the CDR3. The V gene lost 1 base and the J gene lost 8 bases, with 8 bases spanning the gap. Germline V gene lookup returns CDR1 DFQATT and CDR2 SNEGSKA (reference sequence). CDR3 in amino acids: CSARGPGGYTF. In nucleotides, the CDR3 is TGCAGTGCTAGAGGCCCGGGGGGCTACACCTTC.

The chain carries TRBV10-3 and TRBJ2-3, with 11 bases identical to TRBD2. In germline, CDR1 is ENHRY, CDR2 SYGVKD. Trimming at V came to 10 bases and at J to 10 bases, leaving 10 bases not matched to a gene. This CDR3 contains 13 residues. CDR3 sequence reads: CATNLAGGPAQYF. Here the CDR3 DNA reads TGTGCCACCAATCTAGCGGGGGGACCCGCGCAGTATTTT.

The V call is TRBV19, the J call TRBJ1-1; TRBD1 matches at 8 bases. J gave up 4 bases and V 5 bases, and 9 bases lay outside the gene matches. CDR3 size: 15 residues. Germline lookup yields CDR1 LNHDA and CDR2 SQIVND (reference sequence). The CDR3, as DNA: TGTGCCAGTAGTTCTCAGGGGGCGTCGGCCACTGAAGCTTTCTTT. Translation: CASSSQGASATEAFF. Variable domain in full (rest from reference TRBV19 and TRBJ1-1): DGGITQSPKYLFRKEGQNVTLSCEQNLNHDAMYWYRQDPGQGLRLIYYSQIVNDFQKGDIAEGYSVSREKKESFPLTVTSAQKNPTAFYLCASSSQGASATEAFFGQGTRLTVV.

The CDR3 here is CASSHWDYQETQYF. The DNA for the CDR3 is TGTGCCAGCAGCCACTGGGACTACCAAGAGACCCAGTACTTC. This sequence joins TRBV14 and TRBJ2-5; D might be TRBD2 (6 bases). V was pared by 3 bases and J by 0 bases, with 8 bases between. Per the germline V gene, CDR1 is SGHDN and CDR2 is FVKESK. The CDR3 is 14 amino acids. Full variable domain (missing parts from reference TRBV14 and TRBJ2-5): EAGVTQFPSHSVIEKGQTVTLRCDPISGHDNLYWYRRVMGKEIKFLLHFVKESKQDESGMPNNRFLAERTGGTYSTLKVQPAELEDSGVYFCASSHWDYQETQYFGPGTRLLVL.

The V call is TRBV7-9, the J call TRBJ1-5, with 8 bases fitting TRBD1. Germline CDR1 SEHNR, CDR2 FQNEAQ (reference sequence). Losses at the gene ends were 5 bases for V and 5 bases for J; bases not matched to a gene: 8. CDR3 length: 15 residues. CDR3 loop: CASSRTGSEDQPQHF. The CDR3 region has the DNA TGTGCCAGCAGCAGGACAGGGTCAGAGGATCAGCCCCAGCATTTT.

This clone has a single count. This chain joins TRBV10-1 and TRBJ1-3; maybe TRBD1 (5 bases). V lost 1 base to trimming and J lost 1 base, with 8 bases between them. The CDR3 totals 15 residues. Germline assignment: CDR1 WNHNN and CDR2 SYGVQD (reference sequence). This CDR3 is CASSEFQGSGNTIYF. CDR3 coding DNA: TGCGCCAGCAGTGAGTTTCAGGGTTCTGGAAACACCATATATTTT.

V gene TRBV3-1 (or the pseudogene TRBV3-2) combines with J gene TRBJ1-1; possible D gene TRBD1, 5 bases. CDR1 and CDR2 from the germline V gene are LGHDT and YNNKEL (reference sequence). Trimming left V 1 base short and J 7 bases short, with 10 bases between. The CDR3 is made up of 13 amino acids. The chain's CDR3 is CASSQVIRGEAFF. Written as DNA, the CDR3 is TGTGCCAGCAGCCAAGTAATAAGGGGTGAAGCTTTCTTT.

The chain employs TRBV29-1 and TRBJ1-2; D gene uncertain. This CDR3 is 12 amino acids long. Germline V gives CDR1 SQVTM, CDR2 ANQGSEA. Trimming removed 4 bases at V and 4 bases at J, with 10 bases between. Written as DNA, the CDR3 is TGCAGCGTTGCGTCCGGTTCCTATGGCTACACCTTC. As protein: CSVASGSYGYTF.